The next 8 T cell receptor beta chains were all read from a single sample in a study of blood T cell repertoires in COVID-19 (TCRdb year 2020). Library preparation employed the immunoSEQ multiplex PCR assay. TCRdb stores this immuneACCESS table with in-frame sequences only. Part of the clones is absent; in the studies checked, under half of the shortfall reflects unresolved V genes, and no reason is known for the rest. Here the sample has 50,000 to 65,000 clones; 88% occur a single time. In total, the top ten clones hold roughly 4% of the sample. The source material was peripheral blood. Every receptor here comes from a man between 45 and 60 years old with active COVID-19.

The rearrangement links TRBV5-1 to TRBJ2-2; no clear D. The CDR3 extends over 14 amino acids. Trimming removed 0 bases from V and 4 bases from J, with 7 bases in between. Germline CDR1 SGHRS, CDR2 YFSETQ. The CDR3 here is CASSLVVVTGELFF. The CDR3 DNA reads as TGCGCCAGCAGCTTGGTAGTCGTCACCGGGGAGCTGTTTTTT.

The chain combines TRBV29-1 with TRBJ2-7, with D possibly matching TRBD1 (6 bases). Germline lookup yields CDR1 SQVTM and CDR2 ANQGSEA. V was shortened by 3 bases and J by 5 bases, with 20 bases between the two germline ends. The CDR3 is made up of 15 amino acids. The CDR3: CSVDNTGLGDNEQYF. The CDR3, as DNA: TGCAGCGTTGACAATACAGGGTTGGGGGACAACGAGCAGTACTTC.

V usage is TRBV6-6 and J usage is TRBJ2-1; 12 bases map to TRBD2. The germline V gene has CDR1 MNHNY and CDR2 SVGAGI (reference sequence). The CDR3 sequence is 15 residues long. V was clipped by 4 bases and J by 7 bases; unmatched bases: 5. In DNA, the CDR3 is TGTGCCAGCAGTTCGACTAGCGGGGGTCGTAATGAGCAGTTCTTC. It translates to CASSSTSGGRNEQFF.

The chain is built from TRBV6-5 and TRBJ2-4; 9 nucleotides line up with TRBD2. Germline V CDR1 and CDR2: MNHEY, SVGAGI. The CDR3 is 14 amino acids. The J segment lost 2 bases and the V segment lost 5 bases, leaving 1 base of the junction unmatched. Here the CDR3 DNA reads TGTGCCAGCAGTAGCGGGGGGACCAAAAACATTCAGTACTTC. It codes for CASSSGGTKNIQYF.

The chain joins TRBV12-3 or TRBV12-4 to TRBJ1-2; D unresolved. The V end was cut by 7 bases, the J end by 3 bases, with 12 bases between. The CDR3 extends over 13 amino acids. Written as DNA, the CDR3 is TGTGCCAGCACCCCCCGGGTCTACTATGGCTACACCTTC. Amino acids: CASTPRVYYGYTF.

This clone was counted between two and nine times. The gene calls are TRBV2 and TRBJ1-4, with D perhaps TRBD1 (6 bases). The germline gives CDR1 SNHLY, CDR2 FYNNEI. V was shortened by 6 bases and J by 7 bases, with 12 bases between the two germline ends. The CDR3 extends over 13 amino acids. The CDR3 here is CASRGEQGEKLFF. The DNA of the CDR3 is TGTGCCAGCAGGGGGGAACAGGGTGAAAAACTGTTTTTT.

The chain combines TRBV6-6 with TRBJ2-2; weak D call: TRBD2 (5 bases). Trimming removed 6 bases at V and 1 base at J, with 9 bases between. Germline CDR1 reads MNHNY; CDR2 reads SVGAGI (reference sequence). The CDR3 is 14 residues long. The CDR3, as DNA: TGTGCCAGCAGCAAAAGCGGGAACACCGGGGAGCTGTTTTTT. Amino acids: CASSKSGNTGELFF.

The chain is built from TRBV2 and TRBJ2-5, with TRBD1 as a possible D gene (6 bases). This CDR3 is 12 amino acids long. Trimming took off 9 bases at V and 7 bases at J, with 15 bases between the two ends. CDR1 and CDR2 (germline): SNHLY, FYNNEI. CDR3 amino acids: CASINRAGTQYF. The CDR3 DNA is TGTGCCAGTATAAACAGGGCGGGGACCCAGTACTTC.